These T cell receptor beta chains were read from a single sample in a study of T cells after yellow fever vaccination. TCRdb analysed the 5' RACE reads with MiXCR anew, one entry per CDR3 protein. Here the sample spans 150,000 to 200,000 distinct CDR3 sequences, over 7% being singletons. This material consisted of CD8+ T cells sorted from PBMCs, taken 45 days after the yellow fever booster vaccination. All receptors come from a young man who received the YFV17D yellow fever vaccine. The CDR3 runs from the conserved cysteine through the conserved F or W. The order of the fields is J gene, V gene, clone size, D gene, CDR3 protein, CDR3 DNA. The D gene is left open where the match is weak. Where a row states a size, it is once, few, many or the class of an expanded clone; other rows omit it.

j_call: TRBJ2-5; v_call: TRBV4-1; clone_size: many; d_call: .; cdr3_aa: CASSQVIGATGGTQYF; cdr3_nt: TGCGCCAGCAGCCAAGTGATAGGGGCTACCGGAGGGACCCAGTACTTC
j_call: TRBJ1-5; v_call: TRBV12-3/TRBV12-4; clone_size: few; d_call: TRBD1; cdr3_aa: CASSFQGASNQPQHF; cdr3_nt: TGTGCCAGCAGTTTTCAGGGGGCGAGCAATCAGCCCCAGCATTTT
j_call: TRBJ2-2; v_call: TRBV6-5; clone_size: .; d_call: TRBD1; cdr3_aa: CASSYWTGGTGELFF; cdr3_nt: TGTGCCAGCAGTTACTGGACAGGGGGCACCGGGGAGCTGTTTTTT
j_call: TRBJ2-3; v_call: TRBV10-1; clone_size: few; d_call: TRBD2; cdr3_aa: CASSGPTGTSDPDTQYF; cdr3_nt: TGCGCCAGCAGTGGCCCTACCGGGACTAGCGACCCAGATACGCAGTATTTT
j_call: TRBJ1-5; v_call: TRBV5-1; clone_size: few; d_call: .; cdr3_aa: CASSLAPGVDQPQHF; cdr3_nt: TGCGCCAGCAGCTTGGCCCCAGGGGTTGATCAGCCCCAGCATTTT
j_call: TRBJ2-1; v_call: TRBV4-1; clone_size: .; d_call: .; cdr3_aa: CASSYSTYNEQFF; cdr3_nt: TGCGCCAGCAGCTACAGTACCTACAATGAGCAGTTCTTC
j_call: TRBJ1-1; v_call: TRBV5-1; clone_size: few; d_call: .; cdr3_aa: CASSLEGVNTEAFF; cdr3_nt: TGCGCCAGCAGCTTGGAGGGAGTGAACACTGAAGCTTTCTTT
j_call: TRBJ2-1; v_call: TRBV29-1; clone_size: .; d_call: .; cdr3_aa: CSVAPPGVNEQFF; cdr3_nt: TGCAGCGTTGCTCCCCCAGGGGTCAATGAGCAGTTCTTC
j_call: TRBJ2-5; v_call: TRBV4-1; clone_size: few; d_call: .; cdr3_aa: CASSQERSGSGETQYF; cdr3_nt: TGCGCCAGCAGCCAAGAGAGGTCAGGGTCAGGGGAGACCCAGTACTTC
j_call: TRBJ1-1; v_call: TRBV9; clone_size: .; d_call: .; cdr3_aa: CASSVSAGMNTEAFF; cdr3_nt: TGTGCCAGCAGCGTATCGGCCGGGATGAACACTGAAGCTTTCTTT
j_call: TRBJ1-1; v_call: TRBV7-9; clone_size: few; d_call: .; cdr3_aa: CASSGTQGAPTEAFF; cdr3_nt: TGTGCCAGCAGCGGAACACAGGGAGCGCCCACTGAAGCTTTCTTT
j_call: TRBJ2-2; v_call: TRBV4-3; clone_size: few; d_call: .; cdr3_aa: CASSHRGPGELFF; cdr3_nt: TGCGCCAGCAGCCATAGGGGTCCCGGGGAGCTGTTTTTT
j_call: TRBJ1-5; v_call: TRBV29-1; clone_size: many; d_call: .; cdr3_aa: CSVEFDSNQPQHF; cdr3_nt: TGCAGCGTTGAATTCGATAGCAATCAGCCCCAGCATTTT
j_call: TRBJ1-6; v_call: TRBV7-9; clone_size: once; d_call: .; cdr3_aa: CASSYNRDYNSPLHF; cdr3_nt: TGTGCCAGCAGCTACAACAGGGACTATAATTCACCCCTCCACTTT
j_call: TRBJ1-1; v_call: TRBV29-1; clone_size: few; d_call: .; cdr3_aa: CSVAMFSEAFF; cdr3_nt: TGCAGCGTAGCGATGTTTTCCGAAGCTTTCTTT
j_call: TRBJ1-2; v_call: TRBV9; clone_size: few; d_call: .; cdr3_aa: CASSVDSSGYTF; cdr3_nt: TGTGCCAGCAGCGTAGACAGCAGTGGCTACACCTTC
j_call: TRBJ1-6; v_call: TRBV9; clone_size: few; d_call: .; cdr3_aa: CASSPETGPPLHF; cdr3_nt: TGTGCCAGCAGCCCTGAAACAGGGCCACCCCTCCACTTT
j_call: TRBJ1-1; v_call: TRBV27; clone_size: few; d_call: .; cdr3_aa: CASSWTVDSTEAFF; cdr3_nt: TGTGCCAGCAGTTGGACGGTAGATAGCACTGAAGCTTTCTTT
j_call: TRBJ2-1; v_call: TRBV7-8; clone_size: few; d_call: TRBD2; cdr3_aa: CASSSRGGGYNEQFF; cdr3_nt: TGTGCCAGCAGCTCCCGTGGGGGGGGATACAATGAGCAGTTCTTC
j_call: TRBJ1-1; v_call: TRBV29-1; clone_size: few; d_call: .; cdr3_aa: CSVSVWNTEAFF; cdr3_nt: TGCAGCGTCTCGGTATGGAACACTGAAGCTTTCTTT
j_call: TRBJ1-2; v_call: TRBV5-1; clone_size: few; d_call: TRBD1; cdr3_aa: CASSFLAHDRVTGYTF; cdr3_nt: TGCGCCAGCAGCTTCCTAGCCCACGACAGGGTGACTGGCTACACCTTC
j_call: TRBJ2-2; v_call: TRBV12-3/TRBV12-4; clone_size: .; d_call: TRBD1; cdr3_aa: CASSTGVNTGELFF; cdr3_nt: TGTGCCAGCAGCACAGGGGTGAACACCGGGGAGCTGTTTTTT
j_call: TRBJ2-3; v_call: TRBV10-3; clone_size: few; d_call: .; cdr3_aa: CAIDVLGDPSRPDTQYF; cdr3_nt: TGTGCCATCGACGTTCTTGGGGACCCCTCCCGGCCAGATACGCAGTATTTT
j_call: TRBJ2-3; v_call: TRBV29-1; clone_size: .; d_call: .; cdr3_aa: CSVAGLVLDTQYF; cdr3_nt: TGCAGCGTTGCAGGACTCGTACTGGATACGCAGTATTTT
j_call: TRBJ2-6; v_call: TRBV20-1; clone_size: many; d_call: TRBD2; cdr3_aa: CSASKTSETSGANVLTF; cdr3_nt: TGCAGTGCTAGTAAGACTAGCGAAACCTCTGGGGCCAACGTCCTGACTTTC
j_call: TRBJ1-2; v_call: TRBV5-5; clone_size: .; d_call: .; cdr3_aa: CASRLTEFGYTF; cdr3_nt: TGTGCCAGCAGACTGACCGAATTTGGCTACACCTTC
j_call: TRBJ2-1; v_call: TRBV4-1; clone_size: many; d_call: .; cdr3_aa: CASSQDGHNSYNEQFF; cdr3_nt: TGCGCCAGCAGCCAAGATGGGCACAACAGCTACAATGAGCAGTTCTTC
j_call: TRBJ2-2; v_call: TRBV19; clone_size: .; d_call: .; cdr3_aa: CASSLSGRGTGSNTGELFF; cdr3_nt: TGTGCCAGTAGCCTATCCGGGAGGGGGACAGGGTCGAACACCGGGGAGCTGTTTTTT
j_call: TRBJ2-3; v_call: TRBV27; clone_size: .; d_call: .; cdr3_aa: CASTTKRQKGDTQYF; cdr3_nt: TGTGCCAGCACCACCAAACGGCAGAAGGGAGATACGCAGTATTTT
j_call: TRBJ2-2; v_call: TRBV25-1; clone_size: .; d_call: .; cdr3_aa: CASETGGELFF; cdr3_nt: TGTGCCAGCGAAACAGGGGGGGAGCTGTTTTTT
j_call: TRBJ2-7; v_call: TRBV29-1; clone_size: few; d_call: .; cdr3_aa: CSVEGVDSSYEQYF; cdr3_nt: TGCAGCGTTGAAGGAGTGGACAGCTCCTACGAGCAGTACTTC
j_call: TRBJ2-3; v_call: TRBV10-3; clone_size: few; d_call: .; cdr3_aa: CAISLGREDTQYF; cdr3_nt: TGTGCCATCAGTTTAGGTCGAGAAGATACGCAGTATTTT
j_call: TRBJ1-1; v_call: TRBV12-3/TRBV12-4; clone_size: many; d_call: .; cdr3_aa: CASSWPTRGTEAFF; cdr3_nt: TGTGCCAGCAGTTGGCCAACTCGAGGCACTGAAGCTTTCTTT
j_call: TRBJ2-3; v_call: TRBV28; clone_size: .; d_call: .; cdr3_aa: CASTPAGTTTDTQYF; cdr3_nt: TGTGCCAGCACCCCAGCCGGGACAACCACAGATACGCAGTATTTT
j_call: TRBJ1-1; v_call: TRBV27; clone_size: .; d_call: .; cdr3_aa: CASRPNRNLNTEAFF; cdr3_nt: TGTGCCAGCAGGCCGAACAGGAATCTGAACACTGAAGCTTTCTTT
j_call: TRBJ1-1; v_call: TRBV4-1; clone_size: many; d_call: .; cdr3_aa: CASSQVLGGAFF; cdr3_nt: TGCGCCAGCAGCCAAGTCCTGGGAGGAGCTTTCTTT
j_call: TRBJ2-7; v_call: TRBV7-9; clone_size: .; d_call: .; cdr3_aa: CASSSRLYEQYF; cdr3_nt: TGTGCCAGCAGTAGCAGGTTATACGAGCAGTACTTC
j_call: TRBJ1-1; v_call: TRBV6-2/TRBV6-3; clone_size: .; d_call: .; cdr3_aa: CASSYDRNTEAFF; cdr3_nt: TGTGCCAGCAGTTACGACCGGAACACTGAAGCTTTCTTT
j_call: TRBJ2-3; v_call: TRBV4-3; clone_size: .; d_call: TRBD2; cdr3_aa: CASSHQLAGGRTDTQYF; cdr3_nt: TGCGCCAGCAGCCACCAACTAGCGGGGGGCCGCACAGATACGCAGTATTTT
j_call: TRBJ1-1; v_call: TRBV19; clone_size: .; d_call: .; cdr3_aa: CASSIGTTEAFF; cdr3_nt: TGTGCCAGTAGTATTGGGACCACTGAAGCTTTCTTT
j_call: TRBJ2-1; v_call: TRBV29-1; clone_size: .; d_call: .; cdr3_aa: CSVGGVTYNEQFF; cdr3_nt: TGCAGCGTAGGGGGGGTTACCTACAATGAGCAGTTCTTC
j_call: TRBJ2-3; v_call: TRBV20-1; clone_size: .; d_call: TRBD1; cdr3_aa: CSANRDRGDTQYF; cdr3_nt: TGCAGTGCTAACAGGGACAGAGGAGATACGCAGTATTTT
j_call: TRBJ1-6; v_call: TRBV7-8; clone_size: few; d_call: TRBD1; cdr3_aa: CASSLLGTGWFGSPLHF; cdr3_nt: TGTGCCAGCAGCTTATTGGGGACAGGGTGGTTTGGTTCACCCCTCCACTTT
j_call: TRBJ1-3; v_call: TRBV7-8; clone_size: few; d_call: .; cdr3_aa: CASSLESMGPGTIYF; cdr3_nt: TGTGCCAGCAGCTTGGAATCGATGGGGCCTGGCACCATATATTTT
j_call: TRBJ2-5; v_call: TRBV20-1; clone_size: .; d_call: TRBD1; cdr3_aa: CSARAGQGGYQETQYF; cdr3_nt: TGCAGTGCCAGAGCCGGACAGGGGGGCTATCAAGAGACCCAGTACTTC
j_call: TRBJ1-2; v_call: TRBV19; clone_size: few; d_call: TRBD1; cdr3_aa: CASSPDRFRGYTF; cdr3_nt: TGTGCCAGTAGTCCGGACAGGTTCCGCGGCTACACCTTC
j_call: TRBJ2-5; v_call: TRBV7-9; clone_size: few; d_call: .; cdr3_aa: CASSLPGNREETQYF; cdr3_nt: TGTGCCAGCAGCTTACCAGGAAACCGGGAAGAGACCCAGTACTTC
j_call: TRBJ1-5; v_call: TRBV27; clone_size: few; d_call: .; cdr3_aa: CASSFEGVGNQPQHF; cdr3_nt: TGTGCCAGCAGTTTCGAGGGGGTTGGCAATCAGCCCCAGCATTTT
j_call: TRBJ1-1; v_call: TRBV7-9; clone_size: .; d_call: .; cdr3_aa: CASKDSRAGTEAFF; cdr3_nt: TGTGCCAGCAAGGATAGCAGGGCGGGCACTGAAGCTTTCTTT
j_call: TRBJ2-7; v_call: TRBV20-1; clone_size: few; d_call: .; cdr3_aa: CSANGEGGSYEQYF; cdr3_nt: TGCAGTGCAAATGGGGAGGGGGGCTCCTACGAGCAGTACTTC